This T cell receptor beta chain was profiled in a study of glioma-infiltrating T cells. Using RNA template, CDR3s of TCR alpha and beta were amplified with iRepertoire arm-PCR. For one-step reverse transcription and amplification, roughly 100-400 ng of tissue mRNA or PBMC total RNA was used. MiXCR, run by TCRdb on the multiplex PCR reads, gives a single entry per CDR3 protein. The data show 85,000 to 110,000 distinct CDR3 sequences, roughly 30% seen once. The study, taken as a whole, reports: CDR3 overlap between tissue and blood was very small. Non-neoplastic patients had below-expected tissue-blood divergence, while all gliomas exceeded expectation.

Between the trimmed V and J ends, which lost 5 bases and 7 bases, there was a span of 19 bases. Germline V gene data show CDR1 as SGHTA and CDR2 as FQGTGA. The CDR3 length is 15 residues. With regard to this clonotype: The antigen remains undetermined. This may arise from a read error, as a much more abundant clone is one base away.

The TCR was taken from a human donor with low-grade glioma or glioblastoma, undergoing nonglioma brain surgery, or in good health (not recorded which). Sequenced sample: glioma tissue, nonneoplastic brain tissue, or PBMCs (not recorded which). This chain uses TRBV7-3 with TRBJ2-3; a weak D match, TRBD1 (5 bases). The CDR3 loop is CASSKTTVAGNTQYF. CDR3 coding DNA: TGTGCCAGCAGCAAAACCACAGTTGCAGGGAATACGCAGTATTTT.